Each of the 25 T cell receptor beta chains below was sequenced from the same sample in a study of cytomegalovirus exposure and HLA in healthy donors. Generated by immunoSEQ multiplex PCR, the TCRdb table keeps only in-frame clones and is missing some. Here the sample spans about 130,000 clones, roughly 89% being singletons. The sequencing input was PBMCs. These receptors were taken from a man younger than 40 in good health and CMV-seronegative.

V usage is TRBV7-9 and J usage is TRBJ2-1; no clear D. The germline V gene encodes CDR1 SEHNR and CDR2 FQNEAQ (reference sequence). The length of the CDR3 is 16 residues. V was clipped by 3 bases and J by 2 bases, with 14 bases between them. In DNA, the CDR3 is TGTGCCAGCAGCTTCGGCGAGGTCGAACCCTACAATGAGCAGTTCTTC. It codes for CASSFGEVEPYNEQFF.

This chain connects TRBV4-1 to TRBJ1-3; 7 bases are shared with TRBD1. This CDR3 comprises 15 residues. Trimming cost V 1 base and J 3 bases; bases outside gene matches: 3. Germline-derived CDR1 and CDR2 are MGHRA and YSYEKL. CDR3 nucleotides: TGCGCCAGCAGCCAAGCAGGGGGACGTGGAAACACCATATATTTT. Its protein is CASSQAGGRGNTIYF.

V and J are TRBV5-1 and TRBJ1-4, with D hard to call. The germline gives CDR1 SGHRS, CDR2 YFSETQ. The CDR3 contains 15 residues. The V end lost 0 bases, the J end lost 0 bases, and 6 bases lay between the germline ends. DNA of the CDR3: TGCGCCAGCAGCTTGGTGGCTGCAACTAATGAAAAACTGTTTTTT. Protein: CASSLVAATNEKLFF. Supplemented by reference TRBV5-1 and TRBJ1-4, the full variable domain reads KAGVTQTPRYLIKTRGQQVTLSCSPISGHRSVSWYQQTPGQGLQFLFEYFSETQRNKGNFPGRFSGRQFSNSRSEMNVSTLELGDSALYLCASSLVAATNEKLFFGSGTQLSVL.

As for this clone: Other DNA sequences within the sample encode an identical CDR3. This rearrangement joins TRBV7-9 to TRBJ2-7, with D possibly TRBD1 on 5 matching bases. This CDR3 contains 16 residues. The V end lost 1 base, the J end lost 3 bases, and 16 bases lay between the germline ends. The V gene's germline CDR1 is SEHNR and CDR2 FQNEAQ (reference sequence). The chain's CDR3 is CASSLVPGRADYEQYF. CDR3 coding DNA: TGTGCCAGCAGCTTAGTACCGGGCAGGGCTGACTACGAGCAGTACTTC.

The J gene is TRBJ2-7, the V gene TRBV12-5, with D tentatively TRBD2 (6 bases). Trimming removed 2 bases at V and 5 bases at J, with 19 bases between. This CDR3 is 16 amino acids long. CDR1 and CDR2 from the germline V gene are LGHNT and FRNRAP. The CDR3 is CASGLMVGEENDEQYF. The CDR3 DNA follows: TGTGCTAGTGGTTTGATGGTGGGGGAGGAGAACGACGAGCAGTACTTC.

This chain connects TRBV6-6 to TRBJ1-6, with TRBD1 matching over 9 bases. Germline trimming cut 2 bases from V and 10 bases from J; bases unmatched to any gene: 9. Germline V gene sequence: CDR1 MNHNY, CDR2 SVGAGI (reference sequence). The CDR3 is 16 residues long. DNA of the CDR3: TGTGCCAGCAGTTACGGCACGGGACAGGGAAAATCACCCCTCCACTTT. Translating it yields CASSYGTGQGKSPLHF.

The rearrangement joins TRBV13 to TRBJ1-2, with 8 bases matching TRBD1. In germline, CDR1 is PRHDT, CDR2 FYEKMQ (reference sequence). The CDR3 runs 14 residues. V dropped 5 bases and J dropped 2; count of bases not matched to a gene: 4. CDR3 nucleotides: TGTGCCAGCAGCAGGGACAGGCAGAACTATGGCTACACCTTC. This translates into CASSRDRQNYGYTF.

CDR3 sequence (DNA): TGTGCCAGCAGCTCGAGGATTCGACAGAACTACGAGCAGTACTTC. Its translation: CASSSRIRQNYEQYF. The V and J genes are TRBV7-2 and TRBJ2-7, with D possibly TRBD1 on 5 matching bases. Germline V gene lookup returns CDR1 SGHTA and CDR2 FQGNSA. V was pared by 4 bases and J by 3 bases, with 16 bases between. The CDR3 is 15 residues long.

This chain connects TRBV5-1 to TRBJ1-2; TRBD1 matches at 7 bases. The CDR3 runs 14 residues. The J segment lost 0 bases and the V segment lost 4 bases, leaving 3 bases of the junction unmatched. In germline, CDR1 is SGHRS, CDR2 YFSETQ. The CDR3 coding sequence is TGCGCCAGCAGCCTGGGACAGCCTAACTATGGCTACACCTTC. Protein sequence: CASSLGQPNYGYTF.

This clone was counted only a few times. This rearrangement joins TRBV28 to TRBJ2-7; D remains ambiguous. Germline V CDR1 and CDR2: MDHEN, SYDVKM. CDR3 size: 12 residues. V lost 6 bases to trimming and J lost 3 bases, with 9 bases between them. CDR3 DNA sequence: TGTGCCAGCAGCCCACCCTACTACGAGCAGTACTTC. Translated: CASSPPYYEQYF.

V gene TRBV2 combines with J gene TRBJ1-2, with 8 positions matching TRBD1. Looked up from germline, CDR1 is SNHLY and CDR2 is FYNNEI. The CDR3 has 15 amino acids. V gave up 4 bases and J gave up 0 bases; unmatched junction bases: 4. The CDR3 DNA sequence: TGTGCCAGCAGTGGTCAGGGGGCAGCTAACTATGGCTACACCTTC. The encoded protein is CASSGQGAANYGYTF.

Comment on this clone: One end of the junction is discordant with germline, which a read error may explain. The chain links TRBV28 to TRBJ1-3, with 10 bases identical to TRBD1. The CDR3 contains 19 residues. The V gene's germline CDR1 is MDHEN and CDR2 SYDVKM. The CDR3 DNA sequence: TGTGCCAGCGGTTTTCGCCCGGGACAGGGGATGCTGCGAGGAAACACCATATATTTT. Encoded protein: CASGFRPGQGMLRGNTIYF.

The chain links TRBV11-2 to TRBJ2-2; 9 nucleotides align to TRBD1. The germline V gene encodes CDR1 SGHAT and CDR2 FQNNGV. Trimming cost V 5 bases and J 2 bases; bases outside gene matches: 9. The CDR3 runs to 17 residues. The CDR3 spells CASSRQAGQGNTGELFF. In nucleotides, the CDR3 is TGTGCCAGCAGCCGCCAAGCGGGACAGGGTAACACCGGGGAGCTGTTTTTT.

The chain uses TRBV5-6 and TRBJ2-1, with D tentatively TRBD2 (6 bases). The CDR3 loop spans 12 amino acids. Looked up from germline, CDR1 is SGHDT and CDR2 is YYEEEE. V was pared by 4 bases and J by 9 bases, with 11 bases between. For the CDR3, the DNA is TGTGCCAGCAGCCCGGGGACTGTTGAGCAGTTCTTC. The encoded protein is CASSPGTVEQFF.

This sequence joins TRBV5-1 and TRBJ2-7; D gene unclear. Germline-derived CDR1 and CDR2 are SGHRS and YFSETQ. Between the trimmed V and J ends, which lost 1 base and 1 base, there was a span of 6 bases. This CDR3 has 13 residues. Written as DNA, the CDR3 is TGCGCCAGCAGCTTGTCGTCTTCCTACGAGCAGTACTTC. It codes for CASSLSSSYEQYF.

The chain is built from TRBV29-1 and TRBJ1-1, with 9 positions matching TRBD1. The V segment lost 7 bases and the J segment 3 bases; nucleotides outside the gene matches: 6. This CDR3 is built from 13 residues. Germline V gene sequence: CDR1 SQVTM, CDR2 ANQGSEA. CDR3 region: CSASRTGDTEAFF. For the CDR3, the DNA is TGCAGCGCTTCCAGGACAGGGGACACTGAAGCTTTCTTT.

This chain connects TRBV27 to TRBJ1-6; D might be TRBD1 (5 bases). Germline V gives CDR1 MNHEY, CDR2 SMNVEV (reference sequence). V was cut by 4 bases and J by 3 bases, with 13 bases left in between. This CDR3 is 16 amino acids long. CDR3 sequence: CASSWVAGGYNSPLHF. Here the CDR3 DNA reads TGTGCCAGCAGTTGGGTGGCGGGGGGCTATAATTCACCCCTCCACTTT.

The chain couples TRBV4-2 to TRBJ2-7; TRBD1 is a possible D gene (6 bases). Trimming cost V 2 bases and J 5 bases, with 13 bases left between them. CDR1 is LGHNA and CDR2 is YNFKEQ in the germline V gene. This CDR3 region has 14 residues. DNA for the CDR3: TGTGCCAGCAGCCAACCTCAGGGGATCAACGAGCAGTACTTC. This translates into CASSQPQGINEQYF.

The chain joins TRBV20-1 to TRBJ2-7; possible D gene TRBD1, 5 bases. The CDR3 is 11 amino acids. In germline, CDR1 is DFQATT, CDR2 SNEGSKA (reference sequence). The germline V and J ends were trimmed by 1 base and 7 bases, with 8 bases remaining between them. This chain's CDR3 is CSARATAEQYF. The CDR3 nucleotides are TGCAGTGCTAGAGCGACAGCAGAGCAGTACTTC.

The rearrangement joins TRBV6-5 to TRBJ2-1, with D perhaps TRBD2 (6 bases). Trimming removed 5 bases at V and 10 bases at J, with 15 bases between. The CDR3 has 13 amino acids. Germline CDR1 is MNHEY and CDR2 is SVGAGI. The CDR3 nucleotides read TGTGCCAGCAGTCGGGACCCCCGGGGGGAGCAGTTCTTC. Translating it yields CASSRDPRGEQFF.

This chain joins TRBV7-9 and TRBJ1-1, with TRBD1 matching over 8 bases. Germline CDR1 reads SEHNR; CDR2 reads FQNEAQ (reference sequence). The V and J ends lost 5 bases and 3 bases, in that order; junction bases with no gene match: 5. CDR3 length equals 14 residues. The CDR3 sequence is CASSGQGLYTEAFF. CDR3 DNA: TGTGCCAGCAGCGGACAGGGCCTATACACTGAAGCTTTCTTT.

The rearrangement links TRBV9 to TRBJ1-3, with a tentative D call TRBD1 (5 bases). The CDR3 is 13 residues long. V lost 3 bases to trimming and J lost 4 bases, with 8 bases between them. The germline V gene encodes CDR1 SGDLS and CDR2 YYNGEE. The CDR3 nucleotides read TGTGCCAGCAGCGCAGGGCACGGAAACACCATATATTTT. It translates to CASSAGHGNTIYF. Full variable domain (rest looked up from reference TRBV9 and TRBJ1-3): DSGVTQTPKHLITATGQRVTLRCSPRSGDLSVYWYQQSLDQGLQFLIQYYNGEERAKGNILERFSAQQFPDLHSELNLSSLELGDSALYFCASSAGHGNTIYFGEGSWLTVV.

J is TRBJ1-5 and V is TRBV7-2; perhaps TRBD1 as D (5 bases). Trimming shortened V by 2 bases and J by 2 bases, and 16 bases separated the two germline ends. Per the germline V gene, CDR1 is SGHTA and CDR2 is FQGNSA. The CDR3 consists of 17 residues. The CDR3 reads CASSLSGRVGRNQPQHF. The CDR3 coding sequence is TGTGCCAGCAGCTTATCGGGCAGGGTGGGTCGCAATCAGCCCCAGCATTTT.

The chain recombines TRBV27 with TRBJ1-3; D is possibly TRBD1 (6 bases). Germline V gene lookup returns CDR1 MNHEY and CDR2 SMNVEV (reference sequence). Trimming pared 6 bases from V and 0 bases from J, leaving 12 bases between. The CDR3 contains 15 residues. CDR3 residues: CASRQDSASGNTIYF. The CDR3 nucleotides are TGTGCCAGCAGGCAGGACAGTGCCTCTGGAAACACCATATATTTT.

The chain uses TRBV2 and TRBJ1-5; 10 bases map to TRBD1. This CDR3 contains 14 residues. Germline CDR1 SNHLY, CDR2 FYNNEI. V shed 9 bases, J shed 5 bases, and the junction held 7 bases outside the gene matches. The CDR3 is CASTGQGTYQPQHF. CDR3 in DNA: TGTGCCAGTACGGGACAGGGGACATATCAGCCCCAGCATTTT. Filled out from reference TRBV2 and TRBJ1-5, the complete variable domain reads EPEVTQTPSHQVTQMGQEVILRCVPISNHLYFYWYRQILGQKVEFLVSFYNNEISEKSEIFDDQFSVERPDGSNFTLKIRSTKLEDSAMYFCASTGQGTYQPQHFGDGTRLSIL.